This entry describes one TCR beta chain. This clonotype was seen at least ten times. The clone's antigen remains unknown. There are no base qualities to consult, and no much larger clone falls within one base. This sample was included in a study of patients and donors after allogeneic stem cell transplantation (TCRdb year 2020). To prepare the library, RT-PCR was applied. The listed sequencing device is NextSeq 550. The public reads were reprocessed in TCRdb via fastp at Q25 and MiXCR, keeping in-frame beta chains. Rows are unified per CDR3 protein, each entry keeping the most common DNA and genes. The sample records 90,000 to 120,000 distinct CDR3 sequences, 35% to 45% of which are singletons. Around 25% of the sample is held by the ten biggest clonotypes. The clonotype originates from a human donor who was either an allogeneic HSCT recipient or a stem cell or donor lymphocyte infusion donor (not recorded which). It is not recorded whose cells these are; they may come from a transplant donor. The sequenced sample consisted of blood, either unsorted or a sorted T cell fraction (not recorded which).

The sequenced DNA is TGTGCCAGCAGCCAGACAGGGGTTCAGCCCCAGCATTTT. It encodes CASSQTGVQPQHF. The chain is assembled from TRBV7-8 and TRBJ1-5, and 8 bases in between align with TRBD1. Reading the germline V gene gives CDR1 SGHVS and CDR2 FQNEAQ. The CDR3 holds 13 amino acids from the cysteine to the phenylalanine. The DNA shown is the 39-base CDR3, in frame from base 1. Trimmed from V: 5 bases; trimmed from J: 6 bases; junction bases lacking a gene match: 3.